Each of the 2 T cell receptor beta chains below was sequenced from the same sample in a study of T-cell reconstitution after alpha-beta-depleted transplantation in children. TCRbeta library preparation incorporated unique molecular identifiers. TCRdb recomputed calls from the PCR reads with MiXCR, one row per CDR3 protein. Among about 500,000 distinct CDR3 sequences listed, approximately 32% were seen once. Source: PBMCs from the stem cell graft donor, taken from the stem cell graft. Source of these receptors: a human donor who donated a stem cell graft to a child with aplastic anemia.

This clonotype came up once. This sequence joins TRBV7-9 and TRBJ2-3; TRBD2 agrees at 9 bases. Germline V gene lookup returns CDR1 SEHNR and CDR2 FQNEAQ (reference sequence). V lost 1 base and J lost 4; bases outside the gene matches: 6. The CDR3 loop spans 16 amino acids. The chain's CDR3 is CASSLVWREGPDTQYF. The CDR3 DNA is TGTGCCAGCAGCTTAGTCTGGCGGGAGGGCCCAGATACGCAGTATTTT.

The rearrangement joins TRBV7-9 to TRBJ1-2, with a possible D match to TRBD1 (5 bases). Germline CDR1 and CDR2: SEHNR and FQNEAQ (reference sequence). This CDR3 has 12 residues. V lost 8 bases to trimming and J lost 7 bases, with 14 bases between them. CDR3 in amino acids: CASLTGRGGYTF. The CDR3 DNA follows: TGTGCCAGCCTCACAGGCCGGGGTGGCTACACCTTC.